What follows is one T cell receptor (beta chain) and its context. What it recognizes is unknown. The sample belongs to a study of cytomegalovirus exposure and HLA in healthy donors. Study background: In an early release, HLA-typed donors contributed 80 million to 95 million unique TCR sequences. Study-level points and caveats: Differences between HLA loci emerged in a later analysis of TCR association rates, with DRB1 most and HLA-C fewest. As confirmed in vitro, three CMV-associated chains were specific for CMV antigens.

The PCR contained 60 Vbeta and 13 Jbeta primers. Only in-frame clones appear in the TCRdb table, and some are missing; sequencing was by immunoSEQ multiplex PCR. The table includes under 150,000 clones, over 60% detected once. The junction had 10 bases not matched to a gene; V was cut back by 0 bases and J by 2 bases. Germline CDR1 MGHRA, CDR2 YSYEKL. CDR3 length: 18 amino acids. The chain uses TRBV4-1 and TRBJ2-3, with 8 bases matching TRBD2. The source is a man aged 25-40 years in good health and CMV-seropositive. The specimen was PBMCs. CDR3 coding DNA: TGCGCCAGCAGCCAAGAAAGTTGGCTAGCGGGTAACACAGATACGCAGTATTTT. Its translation: CASSQESWLAGNTDTQYF.